This paragraph reports one T cell receptor (beta chain). The antigen it binds to is not known. Per-nucleotide qualities are absent, and no much larger clonotype sits a single base away. The sample belongs to a study of blood T cell repertoires in COVID-19 (dated by TCRdb to between 2020 and 2021). The study in broad terms: Collaborator samples came from the United States, Italy and Spain and covered acute and convalescent phases of COVID-19. The prospective study material was composed of cDNA or gDNA derived from T cells, B-cell-depleted T cells, or PBMCs. Subjects who had been exposed to COVID-19, were actively infected with it, or had recovered from it provided the deeply sampled blood TCRbeta repertoires that made up the dataset. The repertoires were released in a freely available public database intended as a resource for research on the immune response to SARS-CoV-2. Samples came from the ongoing ImmuneRACE study (first 160 participants) plus 1,254 subjects from 6 global collaborators. The sample metadata nearly always contained a de-identified subject ID, COVID-19 status, age in years and sex. HLA class I and class II types, where available, came from metadata supplied by the sample provider rather than from assay-based typing.

V is cut back by 3 bases and J by 4 bases, with 6 bases in the junction unmatched. CDR1 and CDR2 were assigned from the germline V gene (reference sequence) as LNHDA and SQIVND. The CDR3 numbers 15 residues from cysteine through phenylalanine. Just CDR3 DNA is preserved here, 45 bases in frame from base 1. Each collaborating institution followed its own protocols to collect whole blood in K2EDTA tubes. For TCRbeta analysis, collaborator samples were shipped as frozen whole blood, as isolated PBMCs, or as DNA extracted from either sample type. What the research found in general, with its limitations: Clinical and demographic metadata were provided uncurated, with the amount varying by source and participant.

TCRbeta CDR3 regions were amplified from genomic DNA by means of the immunoSEQ Assay, a bias-controlled multiplex PCR. Per the original workflow: Nucleated cell counts per sample were estimated from amplification of reference gene primers within the assay. To quantify the absolute abundance of each unique TCRbeta CDR3 rearrangement, sequence reads were collapsed and filtered. For each sample, productive Simpson clonality was calculated by taking the square root of Simpson's diversity index across productive rearrangements. The clones in this table, taken by TCRdb from immuneACCESS, are in-frame only. Not every clone is retained; where verified, under half of the shortfall comes from an unresolved V gene, and the cause of the rest is unknown. V and J calls and clone size are those listed in that table; D and trimming were worked out from the DNA. In all, the sample holds 300,000 to 450,000 clones, and 75% to 90% of those were seen once. In total, the top ten clones hold 3% to 4.5% of the sample.

The sequencing sample was made of peripheral blood. The V and J genes are TRBV19 and TRBJ2-1, and 7 junction bases match TRBD2. The receptor's source is a woman aged 18-29 years with acute or convalescent COVID-19. The DNA reads TGTGCCAGTAGTATCTCACTAGCGCCGTACAATGAGCAGTTCTTC. Its protein is CASSISLAPYNEQFF.